The clone carrying this T cell receptor (beta chain) has ten or more counts. Its antigen is currently unknown. There are 15 residues in the CDR3. J lost 7 bases, V lost 7 bases, and 14 bases had no gene match. Germline V gene sequence: CDR1 WNHNN, CDR2 SYGVQD (reference sequence). Each sample provided at least 5.5 micrograms of extracted total RNA. The data belong to a study of blood T cells in healthy people across ages. A second about 7 to 11 cycle PCR used barcoded and J-beta primers. TCRdb processed the 5' RACE reads anew with MiXCR; each CDR3 protein has one entry. The sample includes 1.5 million to 2 million distinct CDR3 sequences, approximately 30% of them seen just once. Study-wide results and limits: Higher diversity, along with more naive CD4+ cells, distinguished long-lived donors from aged donors. Naive T cell percentage and TCR beta diversity correlated strongly.

The specimen was blood. The source of this sequence is a woman aged 25 to 45 in good health. The genes are TRBV10-1 and TRBJ1-2; TRBD1 matches at 8 bases. CDR3 DNA: TGCGCCAGCACCGCCGAGGACAGGGAGGAAGCTGGCTACACCTTC. This sequence encodes CASTAEDREEAGYTF.